A selection of T cell receptor beta chains follows, all from one sample in a study of T cell responses to AZD1222 COVID-19 vaccine. The repertoire was sequenced with immunoSEQ multiplex PCR; TCRdb's copy has only in-frame clones and lacks some. The table includes 100,000 to 150,000 clones, around 89% detected once. The sequencing here drew on peripheral blood, taken on day 0 of MenACWY control vaccination. The origin of the receptors is an adult in good health. CDR3s include the opening cysteine and the closing phenylalanine or tryptophan. A D gene is named only where the DNA matches it firmly. Expanded clones are given a class, and other clones once, few, many or no size at all.

clone size: -
V gene: TRBV9
J gene: TRBJ1-3
D gene: -
CDR3 protein: CASSVDGVSGNTIYF
CDR3 DNA: TGTGCCAGCAGCGTAGATGGGGTGTCAGGAAACACCATATATTTT

clone size: few
V gene: TRBV3-1/TRBV3-2
J gene: TRBJ1-1
D gene: -
CDR3 protein: CASSQEMFGENTEAFF
CDR3 DNA: TGTGCCAGCAGCCAAGAAATGTTTGGGGAAAACACTGAAGCTTTCTTT

clone size: -
V gene: TRBV11-3
J gene: TRBJ2-5
D gene: -
CDR3 protein: CASSLITRVETQYF
CDR3 DNA: TGTGCCAGCAGCTTAATTACCCGTGTCGAGACCCAGTACTTC

clone size: -
V gene: TRBV4-1
J gene: TRBJ2-1
D gene: -
CDR3 protein: CASSQVRRLALTSSYNEQFF
CDR3 DNA: TGCGCCAGCAGCCAAGTGAGGAGATTAGCCCTAACCAGCTCCTACAATGAGCAGTTCTTC

clone size: -
V gene: TRBV27
J gene: TRBJ2-3
D gene: -
CDR3 protein: CASSPPGHVFNTDTQYF
CDR3 DNA: TGTGCCAGCAGTCCCCCGGGACATGTGTTTAACACAGATACGCAGTATTTT

clone size: -
V gene: TRBV29-1
J gene: TRBJ1-1
D gene: -
CDR3 protein: CSGNGHLGDTEAFF
CDR3 DNA: TGCAGCGGAAATGGGCATCTTGGGGACACTGAAGCTTTCTTT

clone size: -
V gene: TRBV7-9
J gene: TRBJ2-2
D gene: -
CDR3 protein: CASSIQETGELFF
CDR3 DNA: TGTGCCAGCAGCATTCAGGAGACCGGGGAGCTGTTTTTT

clone size: -
V gene: TRBV27
J gene: TRBJ2-3
D gene: TRBD2
CDR3 protein: CASSLYGTSDTDTQYF
CDR3 DNA: TGTGCCAGCAGTCTATACGGGACTAGCGACACAGATACGCAGTATTTT

clone size: -
V gene: TRBV21-1
J gene: TRBJ2-5
D gene: -
CDR3 protein: CASSRCPRIGETQYF
CDR3 DNA: TGTGCCAGCAGCAGGTGCCCCCGGATCGGGGAGACCCAGTACTTC

clone size: -
V gene: TRBV4-1
J gene: TRBJ2-2
D gene: TRBD2
CDR3 protein: CASSQEVAGNTGELFF
CDR3 DNA: TGCGCCAGCAGCCAAGAAGTAGCGGGAAACACCGGGGAGCTGTTTTTT

clone size: -
V gene: TRBV5-1
J gene: TRBJ2-3
D gene: -
CDR3 protein: CASSFLMAGTYPSTDTQYF
CDR3 DNA: TGCGCCAGCAGCTTCCTCATGGCCGGGACCTATCCTAGCACAGATACGCAGTATTTT

clone size: -
V gene: TRBV9
J gene: TRBJ2-5
D gene: -
CDR3 protein: CASSPDGRETQYF
CDR3 DNA: TGTGCCAGCAGCCCGGACGGGCGGGAGACCCAGTACTTC

clone size: -
V gene: TRBV5-1
J gene: TRBJ2-5
D gene: -
CDR3 protein: CASSQGETQYF
CDR3 DNA: TGCGCCAGCAGCCAGGGCGAGACCCAGTACTTC

clone size: -
V gene: TRBV11-2
J gene: TRBJ2-1
D gene: TRBD2
CDR3 protein: CASSLRLAGRSYNEQFF
CDR3 DNA: TGTGCCAGCAGCTTAAGGCTAGCGGGGCGGTCCTACAATGAGCAGTTCTTC

clone size: -
V gene: TRBV10-1
J gene: TRBJ2-1
D gene: TRBD2
CDR3 protein: CASSAGLDNEQFF
CDR3 DNA: TGCGCCAGCAGCGCGGGACTAGACAATGAGCAGTTCTTC

clone size: -
V gene: TRBV2
J gene: TRBJ2-1
D gene: TRBD2
CDR3 protein: CASLGLAGNEQFF
CDR3 DNA: TGTGCCAGCCTGGGACTAGCGGGCAATGAGCAGTTCTTC

clone size: -
V gene: TRBV6-1
J gene: TRBJ1-5
D gene: -
CDR3 protein: CASSEGAGRGGPQHF
CDR3 DNA: TGTGCCAGCAGTGAAGGCGCAGGCCGGGGTGGGCCCCAGCATTTT

clone size: once
V gene: TRBV7-9
J gene: TRBJ1-1
D gene: -
CDR3 protein: CASSPRRNLNTEAFF
CDR3 DNA: TGTGCCAGCAGCCCCCGTAGGAATTTGAACACTGAAGCTTTCTTT

clone size: -
V gene: TRBV2
J gene: TRBJ1-2
D gene: TRBD1
CDR3 protein: CASRPSEGAYGYTF
CDR3 DNA: TGTGCCAGCAGACCTTCGGAGGGGGCCTATGGCTACACCTTC

clone size: -
V gene: TRBV11-3
J gene: TRBJ2-1
D gene: -
CDR3 protein: CASSLRGYEQFF
CDR3 DNA: TGTGCCAGCAGCCTGAGGGGATATGAGCAGTTCTTC

clone size: -
V gene: TRBV2
J gene: TRBJ1-2
D gene: -
CDR3 protein: CASSEAGARGYTF
CDR3 DNA: TGTGCCAGCAGTGAAGCGGGGGCGCGCGGCTACACCTTC

clone size: -
V gene: TRBV11-3
J gene: TRBJ2-3
D gene: -
CDR3 protein: CASSLWDMNTDTQYF
CDR3 DNA: TGTGCCAGCAGCTTATGGGACATGAACACAGATACGCAGTATTTT

clone size: -
V gene: TRBV7-9
J gene: TRBJ1-6
D gene: TRBD1
CDR3 protein: CASSRDRDSPLHF
CDR3 DNA: TGTGCCAGCAGCCGGGACAGGGATTCACCCCTCCACTTT

clone size: -
V gene: TRBV27
J gene: TRBJ1-2
D gene: -
CDR3 protein: CASSSGAGYTF
CDR3 DNA: TGTGCCAGCAGTTCGGGTGCTGGCTACACCTTC

clone size: -
V gene: TRBV6-5
J gene: TRBJ2-7
D gene: -
CDR3 protein: CASSRTSTSYEQYF
CDR3 DNA: TGTGCCAGCTCTCGGACGAGCACCTCCTACGAGCAGTACTTC

clone size: -
V gene: TRBV29-1
J gene: TRBJ2-1
D gene: TRBD2
CDR3 protein: CSVEGEGSTYNEQFF
CDR3 DNA: TGCAGCGTTGAAGGGGAGGGTAGCACCTACAATGAGCAGTTCTTC

clone size: -
V gene: TRBV11-1
J gene: TRBJ2-7
D gene: TRBD1
CDR3 protein: CASSPIPWTGSYEQYF
CDR3 DNA: TGTGCCAGCAGCCCGATACCGTGGACAGGGTCCTACGAGCAGTACTTC

clone size: -
V gene: TRBV11-3
J gene: TRBJ2-1
D gene: -
CDR3 protein: CASSLDGTAEQFF
CDR3 DNA: TGTGCCAGCAGCTTAGACGGGACCGCTGAGCAGTTCTTC

clone size: -
V gene: TRBV3-1/TRBV3-2
J gene: TRBJ1-4
D gene: -
CDR3 protein: CASSQGARAGEKLFF
CDR3 DNA: TGTGCCAGCAGCCAAGGTGCCAGGGCGGGAGAAAAACTGTTTTTT

clone size: -
V gene: TRBV24-1
J gene: TRBJ2-3
D gene: -
CDR3 protein: CATSDGADTQYF
CDR3 DNA: TGTGCCACCAGTGATGGCGCAGATACGCAGTATTTT

clone size: once
V gene: TRBV10-3
J gene: TRBJ2-3
D gene: -
CDR3 protein: CAISVSDTQYF
CDR3 DNA: TGTGCCATCAGTGTCTCAGATACGCAGTATTTT

clone size: -
V gene: TRBV23-1
J gene: TRBJ2-1
D gene: TRBD2
CDR3 protein: CASSQRGLAGDPDNEQFF
CDR3 DNA: TGCGCCAGCAGTCAGCGGGGACTAGCGGGGGACCCAGACAATGAGCAGTTCTTC